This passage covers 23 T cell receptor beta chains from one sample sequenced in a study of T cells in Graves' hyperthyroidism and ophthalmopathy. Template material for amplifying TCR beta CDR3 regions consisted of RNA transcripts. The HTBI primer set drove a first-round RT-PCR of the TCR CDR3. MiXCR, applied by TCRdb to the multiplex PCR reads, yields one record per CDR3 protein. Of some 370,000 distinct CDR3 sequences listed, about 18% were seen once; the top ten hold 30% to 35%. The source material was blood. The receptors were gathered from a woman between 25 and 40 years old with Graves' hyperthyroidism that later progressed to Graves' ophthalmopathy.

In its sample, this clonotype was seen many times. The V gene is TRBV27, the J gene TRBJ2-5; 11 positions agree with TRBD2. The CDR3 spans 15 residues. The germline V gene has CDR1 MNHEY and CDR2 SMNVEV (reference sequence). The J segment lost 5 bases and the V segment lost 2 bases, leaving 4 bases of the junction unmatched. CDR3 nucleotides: TGTGCCAGCAGTTTAGTAGCGGGAGGGCCGGAGACCCAGTACTTC. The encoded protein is CASSLVAGGPETQYF.

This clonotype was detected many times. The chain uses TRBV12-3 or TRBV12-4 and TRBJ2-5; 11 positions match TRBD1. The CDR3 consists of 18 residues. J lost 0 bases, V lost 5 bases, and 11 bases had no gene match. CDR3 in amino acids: CASSPLGQGADYQETQYF. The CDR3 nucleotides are TGTGCCAGCAGTCCCCTCGGACAGGGGGCCGACTACCAAGAGACCCAGTACTTC.

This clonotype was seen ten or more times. The CDR3 loop reads CASSESFSGNTIYF. The CDR3 region has the DNA TGTGCCAGCAGTGAGTCCTTCTCTGGAAACACCATATATTTT. This rearrangement joins TRBV6-1 to TRBJ1-3, with D unclear. The CDR3 loop spans 14 amino acids. The V gene's germline CDR1 is MNHNS and CDR2 SASEGT. V dropped 3 bases and J dropped 0 bases, with 6 bases sitting between them.

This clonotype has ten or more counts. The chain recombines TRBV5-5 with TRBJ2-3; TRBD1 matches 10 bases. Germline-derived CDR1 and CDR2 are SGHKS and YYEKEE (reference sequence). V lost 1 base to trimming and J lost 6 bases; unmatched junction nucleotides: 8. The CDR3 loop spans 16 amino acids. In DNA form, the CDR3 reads TGTGCCAGCAGCTTGAGTTTGGGACAGGGGCTGGATACGCAGTATTTT. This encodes CASSLSLGQGLDTQYF.

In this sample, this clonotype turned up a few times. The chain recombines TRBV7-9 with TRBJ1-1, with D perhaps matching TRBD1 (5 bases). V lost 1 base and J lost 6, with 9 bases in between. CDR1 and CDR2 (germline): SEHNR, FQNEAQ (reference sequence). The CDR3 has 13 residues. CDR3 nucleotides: TGTGCCAGCAGCTTAGGGGGGGGGTCTGAAGCTTTCTTT. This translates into CASSLGGGSEAFF.

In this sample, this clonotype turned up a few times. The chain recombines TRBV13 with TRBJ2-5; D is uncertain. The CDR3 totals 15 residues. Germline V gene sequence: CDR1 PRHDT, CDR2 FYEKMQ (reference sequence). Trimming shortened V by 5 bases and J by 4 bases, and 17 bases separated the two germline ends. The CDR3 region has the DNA TGTGCCAGCAGCCAGAGGACGGGCCCGGGAGAGACCCAGTACTTC. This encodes CASSQRTGPGETQYF.

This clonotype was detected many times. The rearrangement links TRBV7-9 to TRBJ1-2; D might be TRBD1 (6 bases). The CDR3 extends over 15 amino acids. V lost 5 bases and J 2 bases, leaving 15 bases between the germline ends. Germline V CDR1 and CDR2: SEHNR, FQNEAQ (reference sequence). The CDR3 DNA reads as TGTGCCAGCAGCCCGAGTCAGGGGTTAAACTATGGCTACACCTTC. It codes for CASSPSQGLNYGYTF.

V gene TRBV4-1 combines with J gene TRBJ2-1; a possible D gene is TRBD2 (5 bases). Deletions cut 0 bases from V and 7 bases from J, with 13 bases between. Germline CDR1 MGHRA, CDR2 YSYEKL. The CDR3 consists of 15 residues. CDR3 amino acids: CASSQDPSLGNEQFF. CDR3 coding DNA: TGCGCCAGCAGCCAAGATCCTAGCTTGGGGAATGAGCAGTTCTTC.

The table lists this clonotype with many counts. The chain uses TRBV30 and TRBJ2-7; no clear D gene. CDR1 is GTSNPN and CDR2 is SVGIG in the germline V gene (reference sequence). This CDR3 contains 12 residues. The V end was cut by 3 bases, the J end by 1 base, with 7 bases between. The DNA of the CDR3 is TGTGCCTGGAGCGGGCAGTCCTACGAGCAGTACTTC. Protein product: CAWSGQSYEQYF.

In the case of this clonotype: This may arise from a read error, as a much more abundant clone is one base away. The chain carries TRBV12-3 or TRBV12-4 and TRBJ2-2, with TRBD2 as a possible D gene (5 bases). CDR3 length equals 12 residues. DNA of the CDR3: TGTGCCAGCAGGGGTGGAGCCGGGGAGCGGTTTTTT. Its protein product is CASRGGAGERFF.

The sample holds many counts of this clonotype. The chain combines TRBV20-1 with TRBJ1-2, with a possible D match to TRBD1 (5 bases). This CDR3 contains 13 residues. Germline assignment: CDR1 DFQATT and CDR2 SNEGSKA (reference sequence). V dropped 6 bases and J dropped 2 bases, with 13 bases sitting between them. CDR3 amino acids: CSAGPPGNYGYTF. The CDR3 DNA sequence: TGCAGTGCGGGACCGCCAGGGAACTATGGCTACACCTTC.

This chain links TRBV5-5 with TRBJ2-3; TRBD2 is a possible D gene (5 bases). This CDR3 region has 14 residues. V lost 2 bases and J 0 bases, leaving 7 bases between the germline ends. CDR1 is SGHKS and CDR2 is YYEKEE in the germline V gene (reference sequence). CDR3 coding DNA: TGTGCCAGCAGCTTCGGGGTTAGCACAGATACGCAGTATTTT. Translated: CASSFGVSTDTQYF.

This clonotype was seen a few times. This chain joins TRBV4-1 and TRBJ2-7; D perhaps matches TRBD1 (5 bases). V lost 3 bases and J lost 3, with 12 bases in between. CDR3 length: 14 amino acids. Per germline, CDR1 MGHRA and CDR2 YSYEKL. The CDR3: CASSQTVDLYEQYF. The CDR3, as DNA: TGCGCCAGCAGCCAGACAGTGGATCTCTACGAGCAGTACTTC.

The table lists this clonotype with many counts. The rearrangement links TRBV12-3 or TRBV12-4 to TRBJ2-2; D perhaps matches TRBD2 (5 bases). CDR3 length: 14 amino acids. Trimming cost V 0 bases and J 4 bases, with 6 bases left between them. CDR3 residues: CASSLAGVTGELFF. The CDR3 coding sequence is TGTGCCAGCAGTTTAGCGGGAGTCACCGGGGAGCTGTTTTTT.

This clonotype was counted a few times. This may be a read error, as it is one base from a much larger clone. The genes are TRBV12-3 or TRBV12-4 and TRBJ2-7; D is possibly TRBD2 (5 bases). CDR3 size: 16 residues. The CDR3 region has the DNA TGTGCCGGCAGTTTCGGGTTGAGGGCTCGGGGCTACGAGCAGTACTTC. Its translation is CAGSFGLRARGYEQYF.

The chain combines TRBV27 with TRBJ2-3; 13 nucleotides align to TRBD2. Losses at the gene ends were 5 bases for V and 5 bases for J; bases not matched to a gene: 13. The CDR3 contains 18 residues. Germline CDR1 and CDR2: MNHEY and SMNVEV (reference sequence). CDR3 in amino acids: CASSHTPTSGRAVDTQYF. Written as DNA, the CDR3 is TGTGCCAGCAGTCACACACCTACTAGCGGGAGGGCCGTAGATACGCAGTATTTT.

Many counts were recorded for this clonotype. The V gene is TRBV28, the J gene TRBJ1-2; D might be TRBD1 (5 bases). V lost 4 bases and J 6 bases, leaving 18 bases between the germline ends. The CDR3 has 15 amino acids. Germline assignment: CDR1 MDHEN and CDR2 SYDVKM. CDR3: CASSSFFDSSNGYTF. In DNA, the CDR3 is TGTGCCAGCAGTTCCTTCTTCGACAGCAGCAATGGCTACACCTTC.

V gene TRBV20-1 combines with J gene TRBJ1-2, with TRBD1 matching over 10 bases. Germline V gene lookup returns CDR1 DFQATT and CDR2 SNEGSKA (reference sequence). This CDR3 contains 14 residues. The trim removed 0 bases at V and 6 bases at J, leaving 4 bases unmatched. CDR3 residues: CSARDRDRGHGYTF. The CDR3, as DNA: TGCAGTGCTAGAGACCGAGACAGGGGGCATGGCTACACCTTC.

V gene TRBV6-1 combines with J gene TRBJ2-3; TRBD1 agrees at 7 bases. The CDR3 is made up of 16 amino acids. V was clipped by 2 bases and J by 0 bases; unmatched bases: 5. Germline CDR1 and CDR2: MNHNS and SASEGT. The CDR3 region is CASSEQQGRSTDTQYF. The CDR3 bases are TGTGCCAGCAGTGAACAACAGGGGCGCAGCACAGATACGCAGTATTTT.

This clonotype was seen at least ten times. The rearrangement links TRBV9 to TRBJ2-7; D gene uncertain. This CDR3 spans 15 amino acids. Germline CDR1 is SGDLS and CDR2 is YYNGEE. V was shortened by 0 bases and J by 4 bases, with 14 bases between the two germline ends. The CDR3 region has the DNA TGTGCCAGCAGCGTAGGACCGGACGAACGGTACGAGCAGTACTTC. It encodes CASSVGPDERYEQYF.

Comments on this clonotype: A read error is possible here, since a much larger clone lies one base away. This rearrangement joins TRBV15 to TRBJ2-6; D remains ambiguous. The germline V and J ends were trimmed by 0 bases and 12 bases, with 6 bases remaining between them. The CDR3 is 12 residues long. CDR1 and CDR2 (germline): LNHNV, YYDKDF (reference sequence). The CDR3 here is CATSRDGLVLTF. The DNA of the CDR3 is TGTGCCACCAGCAGAGATGGGCTCGTCCTGACTTTC.

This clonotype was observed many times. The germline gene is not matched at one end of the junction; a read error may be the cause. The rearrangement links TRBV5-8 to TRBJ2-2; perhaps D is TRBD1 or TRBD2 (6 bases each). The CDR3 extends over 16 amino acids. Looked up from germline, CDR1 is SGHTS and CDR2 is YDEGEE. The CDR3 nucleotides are TGTGCCAGCGGCTTGTCGGGGGCCACGAACACCGGGGAGCTGTTTTTT. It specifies CASGLSGATNTGELFF.

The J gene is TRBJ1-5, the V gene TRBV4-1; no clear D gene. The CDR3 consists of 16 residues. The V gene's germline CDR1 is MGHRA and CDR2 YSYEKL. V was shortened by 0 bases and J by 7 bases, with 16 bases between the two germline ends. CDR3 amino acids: CASSQEGGPPGQPQHF. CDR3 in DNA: TGCGCCAGCAGCCAAGAAGGAGGACCGCCGGGGCAGCCCCAGCATTTT.